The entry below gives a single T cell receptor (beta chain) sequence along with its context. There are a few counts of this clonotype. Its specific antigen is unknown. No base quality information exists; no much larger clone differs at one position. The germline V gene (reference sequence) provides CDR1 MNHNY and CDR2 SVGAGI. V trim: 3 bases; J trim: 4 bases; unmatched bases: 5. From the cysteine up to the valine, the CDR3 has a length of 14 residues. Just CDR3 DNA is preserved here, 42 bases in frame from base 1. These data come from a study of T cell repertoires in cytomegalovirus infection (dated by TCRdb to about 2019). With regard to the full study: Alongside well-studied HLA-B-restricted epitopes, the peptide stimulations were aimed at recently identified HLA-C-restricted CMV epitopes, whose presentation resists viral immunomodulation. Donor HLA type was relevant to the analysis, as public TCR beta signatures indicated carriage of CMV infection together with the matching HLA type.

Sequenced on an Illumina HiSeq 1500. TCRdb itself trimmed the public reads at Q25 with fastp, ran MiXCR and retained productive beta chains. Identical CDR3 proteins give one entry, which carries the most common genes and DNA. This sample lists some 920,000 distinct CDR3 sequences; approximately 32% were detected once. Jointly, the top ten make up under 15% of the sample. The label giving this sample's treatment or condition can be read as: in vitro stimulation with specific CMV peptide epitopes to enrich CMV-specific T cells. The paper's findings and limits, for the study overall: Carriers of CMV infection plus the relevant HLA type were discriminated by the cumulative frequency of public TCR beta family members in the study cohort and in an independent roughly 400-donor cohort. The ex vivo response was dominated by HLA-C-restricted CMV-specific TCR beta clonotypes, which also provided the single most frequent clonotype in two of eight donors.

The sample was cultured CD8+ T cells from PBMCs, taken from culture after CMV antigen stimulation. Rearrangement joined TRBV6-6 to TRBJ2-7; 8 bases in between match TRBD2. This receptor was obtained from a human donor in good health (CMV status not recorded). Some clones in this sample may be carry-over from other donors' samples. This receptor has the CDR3 CASSYRGGDYEQYV. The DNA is TGTGCCAGCAGTTATCGGGGGGGGGATTACGAGCAGTACGTC.